This section outlines one TCR beta chain sequence together with its context. Its target is not known. This entry is derived from a study of OX40 agonist ivuxolimab in advanced cancers. Study details: Patients achieving partial responses numbered three: one hepatocellular carcinoma case and two cutaneous melanoma cases. Findings and limits, study-wide: In the 0.1-3.0 mg/kg groups, partial responders showed among the lowest expansion. In a subset of nonresponders, normalized T-cell clonal expansion was also low.

The CDR3 is 18 residues long. Here immunoSEQ multiplex PCR was the method, and the copy in TCRdb shows in-frame clones only, minus some. The data show about 58,000 clones, roughly 89% seen once. The chain carries TRBV21-1 and TRBJ2-7; the table's D call of TRBD1 was not tested on the DNA. TRBV21-1 corresponds to a pseudogene. Sequences were derived from CD4+ or CD8+ T cells sorted from blood, sampled in a trial of the OX40 agonist ivuxolimab. This sequence was found in an adult with an advanced solid tumor such as melanoma, head and neck, liver or kidney cancer. Here the CDR3 reads CASSRQPGQAQACYEQYF. The CDR3 nucleotides read TGTGCCAGCAGCAGACAACCGGGACAGGCGCAGGCGTGTTACGAGCAGTACTTC.